This T cell receptor beta chain was profiled in a study of T cells after yellow fever vaccination. Germline V gene lookup returns CDR1 LGHDT and CDR2 YNNKEL (reference sequence). The CDR3 is made up of 15 amino acids. V shed 1 base and J shed 2 bases, with 9 bases lying between them. Production of TCR cDNA was by 5'RACE template switching, which also added a universal primer site and UMIs. MiXCR was run by TCRdb on the 5' RACE reads, yielding one entry per CDR3 protein. The sample includes over 120,000 distinct CDR3 sequences, approximately 6.6% of them seen just once. This clonotype has at least ten counts. The antigen is undetermined. Study-level findings and limits: Contamination by abundant bulk-population clonotypes could be present in FACS-sorted repertoires. Faster peaking, at day 5 versus 15, marked a secondary response that was weaker.

V is TRBV3-1 and J is TRBJ2-1; TRBD2 is a possible D gene (6 bases). The sequence was obtained from a man under 40 who received the YFV17D yellow fever vaccine. The material sequenced was CD4+ T cells sorted from PBMCs, taken 10 days after the yellow fever booster vaccination. In DNA form, the CDR3 reads TGTGCCAGCAGCCAAGGGAGGGGCCCCTACAATGAGCAGTTCTTC. As protein: CASSQGRGPYNEQFF.